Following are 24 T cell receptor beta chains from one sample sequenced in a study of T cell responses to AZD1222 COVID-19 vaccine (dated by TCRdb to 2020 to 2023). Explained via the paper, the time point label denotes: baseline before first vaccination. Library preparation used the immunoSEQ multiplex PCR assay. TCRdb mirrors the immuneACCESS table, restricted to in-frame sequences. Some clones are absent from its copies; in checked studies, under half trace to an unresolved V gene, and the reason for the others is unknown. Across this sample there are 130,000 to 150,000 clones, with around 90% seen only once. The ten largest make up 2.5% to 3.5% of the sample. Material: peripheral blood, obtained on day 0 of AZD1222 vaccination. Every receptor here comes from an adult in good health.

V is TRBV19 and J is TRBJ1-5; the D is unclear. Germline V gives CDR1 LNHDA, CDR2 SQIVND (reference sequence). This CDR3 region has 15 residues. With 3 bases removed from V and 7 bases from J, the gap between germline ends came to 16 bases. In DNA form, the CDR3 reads TGTGCCAGTAGTATTCGGGGAGGGATCGGCCAGCCCCAGCATTTT. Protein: CASSIRGGIGQPQHF.

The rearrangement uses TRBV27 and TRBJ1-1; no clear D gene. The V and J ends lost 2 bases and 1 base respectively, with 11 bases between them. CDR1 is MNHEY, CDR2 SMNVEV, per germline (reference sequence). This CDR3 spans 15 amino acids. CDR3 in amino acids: CASSLARPWNTEAFF. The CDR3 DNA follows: TGTGCCAGCAGTTTAGCCCGCCCTTGGAACACTGAAGCTTTCTTT.

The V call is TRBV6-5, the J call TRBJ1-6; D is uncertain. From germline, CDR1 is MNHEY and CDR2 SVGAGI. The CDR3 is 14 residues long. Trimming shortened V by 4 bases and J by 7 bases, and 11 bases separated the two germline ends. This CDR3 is CASSFTQYNSPLHF. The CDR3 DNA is TGTGCCAGCAGTTTCACTCAATACAATTCACCCCTCCACTTT.

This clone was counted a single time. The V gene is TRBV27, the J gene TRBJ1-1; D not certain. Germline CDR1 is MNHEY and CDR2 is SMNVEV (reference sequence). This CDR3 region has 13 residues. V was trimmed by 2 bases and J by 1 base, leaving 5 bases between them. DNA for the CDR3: TGTGCCAGCAGTTTAGCGGAGAACACTGAAGCTTTCTTT. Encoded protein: CASSLAENTEAFF.

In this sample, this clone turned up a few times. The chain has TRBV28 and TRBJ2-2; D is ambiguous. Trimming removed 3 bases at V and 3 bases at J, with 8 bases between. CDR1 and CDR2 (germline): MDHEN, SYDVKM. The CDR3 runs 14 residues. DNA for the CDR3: TGTGCCAGCAGTTTCCCTCGGGACACCGGGGAGCTGTTTTTT. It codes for CASSFPRDTGELFF.

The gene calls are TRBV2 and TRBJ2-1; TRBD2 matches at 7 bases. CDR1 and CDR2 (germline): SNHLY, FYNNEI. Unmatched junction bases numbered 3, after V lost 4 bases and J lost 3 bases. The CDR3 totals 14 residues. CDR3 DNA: TGTGCCAGCAGTGGACTAGCTTACTACAATGAGCAGTTCTTC. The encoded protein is CASSGLAYYNEQFF. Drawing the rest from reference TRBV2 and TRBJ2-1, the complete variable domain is EPEVTQTPSHQVTQMGQEVILRCVPISNHLYFYWYRQILGQKVEFLVSFYNNEISEKSEIFDDQFSVERPDGSNFTLKIRSTKLEDSAMYFCASSGLAYYNEQFFGPGTRLTVL.

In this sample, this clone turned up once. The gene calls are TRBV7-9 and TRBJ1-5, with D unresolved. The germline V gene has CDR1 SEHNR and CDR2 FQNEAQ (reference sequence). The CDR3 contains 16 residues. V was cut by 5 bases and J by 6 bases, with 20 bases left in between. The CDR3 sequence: CASSRADSGNSQPQHF. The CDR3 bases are TGTGCCAGCAGCCGAGCGGATAGCGGGAACAGTCAGCCCCAGCATTTT.

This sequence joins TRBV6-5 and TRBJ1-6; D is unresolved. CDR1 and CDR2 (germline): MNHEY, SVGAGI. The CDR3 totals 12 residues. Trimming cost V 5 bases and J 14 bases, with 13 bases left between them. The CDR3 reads CASSPRSEALHF. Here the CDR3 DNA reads TGTGCCAGCAGTCCCCGGTCAGAAGCCCTCCACTTT.

In DNA, the CDR3 is TGTGCAAGTCGCCCTACGGAGTATCGGGGCATGAACGAGCAGTACTTC. Protein product: CASRPTEYRGMNEQYF. V is TRBV12-2 and J is TRBJ2-7. TRBV12-2 is deemed a pseudogene. The CDR3 has 16 amino acids.

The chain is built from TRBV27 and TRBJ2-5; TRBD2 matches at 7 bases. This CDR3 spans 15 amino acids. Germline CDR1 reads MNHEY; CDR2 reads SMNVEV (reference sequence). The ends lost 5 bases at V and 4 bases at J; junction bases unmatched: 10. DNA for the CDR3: TGTGCCAGCAGTCCAATCTCGACTAGCCGAGAGACCCAGTACTTC. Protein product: CASSPISTSRETQYF.

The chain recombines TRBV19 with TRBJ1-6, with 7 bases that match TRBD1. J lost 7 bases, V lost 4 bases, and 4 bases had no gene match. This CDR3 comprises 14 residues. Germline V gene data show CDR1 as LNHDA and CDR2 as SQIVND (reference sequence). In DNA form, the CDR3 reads TGTGCCAGTAGTACCGGGACAGCGAATTCACCCCTCCACTTT. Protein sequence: CASSTGTANSPLHF.

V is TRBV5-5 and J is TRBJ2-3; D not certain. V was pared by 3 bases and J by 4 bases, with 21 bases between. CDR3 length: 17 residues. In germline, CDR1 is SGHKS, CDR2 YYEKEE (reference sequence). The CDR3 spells CASSSPRPGRFSDTQYF. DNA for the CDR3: TGTGCCAGCAGCTCCCCACGGCCCGGCAGGTTTTCAGATACGCAGTATTTT.

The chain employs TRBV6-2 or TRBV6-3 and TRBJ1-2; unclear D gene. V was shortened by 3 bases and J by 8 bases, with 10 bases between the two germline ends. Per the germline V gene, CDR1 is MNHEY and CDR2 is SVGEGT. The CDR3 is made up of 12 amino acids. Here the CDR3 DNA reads TGTGCCAGCAGTTATAATCGCGAGGGCTACACCTTC. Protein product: CASSYNREGYTF.

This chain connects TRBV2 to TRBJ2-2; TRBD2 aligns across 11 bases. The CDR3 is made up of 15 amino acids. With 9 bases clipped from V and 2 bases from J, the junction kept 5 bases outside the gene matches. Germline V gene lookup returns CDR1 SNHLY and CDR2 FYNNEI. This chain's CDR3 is CASFRLAGNTGELFF. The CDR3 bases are TGTGCCAGTTTCAGACTAGCGGGAAACACCGGGGAGCTGTTTTTT.

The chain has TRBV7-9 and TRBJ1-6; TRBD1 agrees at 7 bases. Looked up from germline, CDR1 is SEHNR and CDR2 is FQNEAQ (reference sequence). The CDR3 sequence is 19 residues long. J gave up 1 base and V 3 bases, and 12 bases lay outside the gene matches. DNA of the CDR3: TGTGCCAGCAGCTTGGGACAGCTCATCGGGAGTTCCTATAATTCACCCCTCCACTTT. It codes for CASSLGQLIGSSYNSPLHF. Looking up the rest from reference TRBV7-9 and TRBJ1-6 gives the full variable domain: DTGVSQNPRHKITKRGQNVTFRCDPISEHNRLYWYRQTLGQGPEFLTYFQNEAQLEKSRLLSDRFSAERPKGSFSTLEIQRTEQGDSAMYLCASSLGQLIGSSYNSPLHFGNGTRLTVT.

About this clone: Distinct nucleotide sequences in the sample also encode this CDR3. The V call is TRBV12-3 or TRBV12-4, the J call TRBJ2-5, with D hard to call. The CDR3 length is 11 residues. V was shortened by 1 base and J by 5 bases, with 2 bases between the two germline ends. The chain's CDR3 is CASSLGETQYF. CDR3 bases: TGTGCCAGCAGTTTAGGCGAGACCCAGTACTTC.

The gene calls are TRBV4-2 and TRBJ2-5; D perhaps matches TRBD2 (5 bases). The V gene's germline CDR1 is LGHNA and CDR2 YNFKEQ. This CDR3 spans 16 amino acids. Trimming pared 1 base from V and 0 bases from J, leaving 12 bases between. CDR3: CASSQGEGTHQETQYF. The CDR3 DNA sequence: TGTGCCAGCAGCCAAGGAGAGGGTACTCACCAAGAGACCCAGTACTTC.

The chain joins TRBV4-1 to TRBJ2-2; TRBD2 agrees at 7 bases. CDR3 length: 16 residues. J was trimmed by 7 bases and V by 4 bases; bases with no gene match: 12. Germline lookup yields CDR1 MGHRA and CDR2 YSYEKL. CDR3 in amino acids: CASSPRGSRGVGELFF. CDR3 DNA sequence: TGCGCCAGCAGCCCTAGGGGATCCCGGGGGGTCGGGGAGCTGTTTTTT.

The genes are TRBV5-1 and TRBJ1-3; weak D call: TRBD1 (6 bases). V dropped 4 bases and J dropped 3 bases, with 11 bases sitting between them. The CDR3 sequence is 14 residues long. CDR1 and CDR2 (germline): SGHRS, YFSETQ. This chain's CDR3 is CASSGRGFGNTIYF. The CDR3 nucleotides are TGCGCCAGCAGCGGCAGGGGTTTTGGAAACACCATATATTTT.

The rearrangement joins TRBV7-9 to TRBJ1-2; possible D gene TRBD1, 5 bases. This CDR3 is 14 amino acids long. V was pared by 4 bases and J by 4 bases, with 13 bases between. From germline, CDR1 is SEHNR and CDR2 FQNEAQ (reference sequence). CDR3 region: CASSSQAQLYGYTF. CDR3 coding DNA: TGTGCCAGCAGCTCACAGGCGCAACTCTATGGCTACACCTTC.

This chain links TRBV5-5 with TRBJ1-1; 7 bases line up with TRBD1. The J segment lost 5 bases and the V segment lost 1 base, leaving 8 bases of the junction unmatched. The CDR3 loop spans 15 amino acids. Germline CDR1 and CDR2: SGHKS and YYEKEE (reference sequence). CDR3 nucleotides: TGTGCCAGCAGCTTGAACAGGGTCAGGGGGACTGAAGCTTTCTTT. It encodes CASSLNRVRGTEAFF.

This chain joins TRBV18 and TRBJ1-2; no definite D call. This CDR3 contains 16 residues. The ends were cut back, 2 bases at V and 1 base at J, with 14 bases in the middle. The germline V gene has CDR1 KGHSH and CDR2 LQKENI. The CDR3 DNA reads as TGTGCCAGCTCACCAGTACAGCGAAGCTTTAACTATGGCTACACCTTC. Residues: CASSPVQRSFNYGYTF.

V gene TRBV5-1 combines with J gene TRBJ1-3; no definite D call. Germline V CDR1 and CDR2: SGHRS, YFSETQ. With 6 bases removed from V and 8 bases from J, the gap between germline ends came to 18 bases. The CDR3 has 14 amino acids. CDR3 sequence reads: CASNPGPPQHTIYF. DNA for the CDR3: TGCGCCAGCAATCCCGGGCCTCCCCAGCACACCATATATTTT. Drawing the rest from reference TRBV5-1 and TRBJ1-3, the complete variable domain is KAGVTQTPRYLIKTRGQQVTLSCSPISGHRSVSWYQQTPGQGLQFLFEYFSETQRNKGNFPGRFSGRQFSNSRSEMNVSTLELGDSALYLCASNPGPPQHTIYFGEGSWLTVV.

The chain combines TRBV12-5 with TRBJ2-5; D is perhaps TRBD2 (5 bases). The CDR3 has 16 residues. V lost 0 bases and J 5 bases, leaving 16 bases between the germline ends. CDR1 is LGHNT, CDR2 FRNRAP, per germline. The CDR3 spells CASGLVHGGYQETQYF. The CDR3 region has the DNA TGTGCTAGTGGTTTGGTACATGGAGGATATCAGGAGACCCAGTACTTC. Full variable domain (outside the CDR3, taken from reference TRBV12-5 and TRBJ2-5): DARVTQTPRHKVTEMGQEVTMRCQPILGHNTVFWYRQTMMQGLELLAYFRNRAPLDDSGMPKDRFSAEMPDATLATLKIQPSEPRDSAVYFCASGLVHGGYQETQYFGPGTRLLVL.